A selection of T cell receptor beta chains follows, all from one sample in a study of blood T cell repertoires in COVID-19. Some clones are missing from TCRdb's copy, which holds only in-frame ones; the method was immunoSEQ multiplex PCR. The repertoire consists of 98,000 or so clones, with about 83% occurring once and the leading ten covering roughly 4%. Sequencing was done on a sample of peripheral blood. The origin of the receptors is a woman aged 70-85 years with acute or convalescent COVID-19. Each CDR3 is given with its conserved first and last residue. A D gene is named only where the DNA matches it firmly. The size entry is marked missing in some rows and otherwise reads once, few, many or a size class.

V	size	J	D	DNA	CDR3
TRBV28	NA	TRBJ1-1	TRBD1	TGTGCCAGCAGCCCAATGACAGGGCGAGTAGCTTTCTTT	CASSPMTGRVAFF
TRBV10-3	NA	TRBJ2-1	NA	TGTGCCATCGGGCAGGCCGATGAGCAGTTCTTC	CAIGQADEQFF
TRBV7-9	NA	TRBJ2-5	NA	TGTGCCAGCAGCCGGGGGGCACAAGAGACCCAGTACTTC	CASSRGAQETQYF
TRBV12-3/TRBV12-4	few	TRBJ2-2	NA	TGTGCCAGCAGTGTCTACTATGGCGGGGAGCTGTTTTTT	CASSVYYGGELFF
TRBV28	NA	TRBJ1-2	NA	TGTGCCAGCAGTTTCCCCCAGGGACATAACTATGGCTACACCTTC	CASSFPQGHNYGYTF
TRBV28	NA	TRBJ2-3	NA	TGTGCCAGCAGTTTTTCAGGGATTGCAGATACGCAGTATTTT	CASSFSGIADTQYF
TRBV28	NA	TRBJ2-7	NA	TGTGCCAGCAGTTTGTCTAAATCCCGGGAGACCTACGAGCAGTACTTC	CASSLSKSRETYEQYF
TRBV28	NA	TRBJ1-5	NA	TGTGCCAGCGCAGGGGCCAACTTTAATCAGCCCCAGCATTTT	CASAGANFNQPQHF
TRBV3-1/TRBV3-2	NA	TRBJ1-2	NA	TGTGCCAGCAGCCTTCGGACAATGGGCTACACCTTC	CASSLRTMGYTF
TRBV4-1	NA	TRBJ2-7	TRBD1	TGCGCCAGCAGCCACCCCGGGACAGGGAACTACGAGCAGTACTTC	CASSHPGTGNYEQYF
TRBV5-1	NA	TRBJ1-1	NA	TGCGCCAGCAGCTTCCAGGGCCAGATAACTGAAGCTTTCTTT	CASSFQGQITEAFF
TRBV6-5	once	TRBJ2-7	TRBD1	TGTGCCAGCAGTTCCTTTGGGACAGGGTCTTACGAGCAGTACTTC	CASSSFGTGSYEQYF
TRBV6-5	NA	TRBJ2-7	TRBD2	TGTGCCAGCAGGCCCAGCGGGGCGGTCTACGAGCAGTACTTC	CASRPSGAVYEQYF
TRBV5-4	NA	TRBJ2-5	NA	TGTGCCAGCAGCTTGGACGCGTCAGGGACCCAGTACTTC	CASSLDASGTQYF
TRBV13	NA	TRBJ2-7	NA	TGTGCCAGCAGCTTTTCTTGGGAGAGGTCCTACGAGCAGTACTTC	CASSFSWERSYEQYF
TRBV2	NA	TRBJ1-1	NA	TGTGCCAGCAGTTCCCAGGGTCGCGACACTGAAGCTTTCTTT	CASSSQGRDTEAFF
TRBV15	NA	TRBJ2-3	TRBD2	TGTGCCACCAGCACCCGACTAGCGGGATACCGCACAGATACGCAGTATTTT	CATSTRLAGYRTDTQYF
TRBV5-1	NA	TRBJ2-2	TRBD2	TGCGCCAGCAGCTTGGCAACTAGCGGGAGAGCCGGGGAGCTGTTTTTT	CASSLATSGRAGELFF
TRBV5-6	once	TRBJ2-4	NA	TGTGCCAGCAGCCCGGACCGGGACTCAGTTCTAGCCAAAAACATTCAGTACTTC	CASSPDRDSVLAKNIQYF
TRBV15	NA	TRBJ2-7	NA	TGTGCCACCAGCAGAGACCCATACGAGCAGTACTTC	CATSRDPYEQYF
TRBV13	NA	TRBJ2-2	TRBD1	TGTGCCAGCAGCTTAGGCCTAGGACAGGGTCCCGGGGAGCTGTTTTTT	CASSLGLGQGPGELFF
TRBV7-8	NA	TRBJ1-3	TRBD1	TGTGCCAGCAGCTTTGGTCAGGGGGCGCGAGGAAACACCATATATTTT	CASSFGQGARGNTIYF
TRBV15	NA	TRBJ2-7	NA	TGTGCCACCAGCGTTCGGCCAGGATACGAGCAGTACTTC	CATSVRPGYEQYF
TRBV7-9	NA	TRBJ2-3	TRBD2	TGTGCCAGCAGCCCCCGGCTGTTGGTAGCGGGAGGGCCGAATACGCAGTATTTT	CASSPRLLVAGGPNTQYF
TRBV10-3	few	TRBJ1-6	NA	TGTGCCATCAGTGAGTCGAGGCCGGATAATTCACCCCTCCACTTT	CAISESRPDNSPLHF
TRBV28	NA	TRBJ1-4	TRBD1	TGTGCCAGCAGCCCCTGGACAGGGATTGAAAAACTGTTTTTT	CASSPWTGIEKLFF
TRBV5-1	NA	TRBJ2-3	TRBD1	TGCGCCAGCAGCTTGGCCAGGGACAGGGACCCAGATACGCAGTATTTT	CASSLARDRDPDTQYF
TRBV6-2/TRBV6-3	few	TRBJ1-2	NA	TGTGCCAGCAGTTACAGGGGATCGATCTATGGCTACACCTTC	CASSYRGSIYGYTF
TRBV27	few	TRBJ1-5	NA	TGTGCCAGCAGTTTATCACCCGTTGTTAGAGGTCAGCCCCAGCATTTT	CASSLSPVVRGQPQHF
TRBV19	NA	TRBJ1-1	NA	TGTGCCAGTAGTTTGCAGGGTTATATCGCTGAAGCTTTCTTT	CASSLQGYIAEAFF
TRBV7-2	NA	TRBJ1-2	NA	TGTGCCAGCAGCCGCCTCGGGTATGGCTACACCTTC	CASSRLGYGYTF
TRBV5-4	NA	TRBJ1-5	TRBD1	TGTGCCAGCAGCTTGGTGACAGGGGGGGTCGCTCAGCCCCAGCATTTT	CASSLVTGGVAQPQHF
TRBV18	NA	TRBJ1-6	TRBD1	TGTGCCAGCTCACGGGACAGGGGTTCACCCCTCCACTTT	CASSRDRGSPLHF
TRBV6-1	NA	TRBJ2-7	NA	TGTGCCAGCAGTGAGCAACAGCTACGTGAGCAGTACTTC	CASSEQQLREQYF
TRBV4-3	NA	TRBJ1-2	NA	TGCGCCAGCAGCCAAGATCCCATGTTCTATGGCTACACCTTC	CASSQDPMFYGYTF
TRBV3-1/TRBV3-2	NA	TRBJ1-2	NA	TGTGCCAGCAGCCAAGGACAGGACAACTATGGCTACACCTTC	CASSQGQDNYGYTF
TRBV2	NA	TRBJ1-3	NA	TGTGCCAGCAGTGAAGGGGGCGGTGGAAACACCATATATTTT	CASSEGGGGNTIYF
TRBV28	NA	TRBJ2-1	NA	TGTGCCAGCAGTACCCCGTCTCAGATATCCTACAATGAGCAGTTCTTC	CASSTPSQISYNEQFF
TRBV7-2	NA	TRBJ2-4	TRBD1	TGTGCCAGCAGCCCCGTAGGGACAGTAGCCAAAAACATTCAGTACTTC	CASSPVGTVAKNIQYF
TRBV6-5	few	TRBJ1-2	TRBD1	TGTGCCAGCAGCCTCAACCGACGGGACAGCTCTGGCTACACCTTC	CASSLNRRDSSGYTF
TRBV5-1	few	TRBJ2-3	TRBD1	TGCGCCAGCAGCCTGGGGGACAGGCGGACAGATACGCAGTATTTT	CASSLGDRRTDTQYF
TRBV5-5	NA	TRBJ2-5	TRBD1	TGTGCCAGCAGATCCGGGACAGGGGGCTCGGAGACCCAGTACTTC	CASRSGTGGSETQYF
TRBV7-3	few	TRBJ2-1	TRBD1	TGTGCCAGCAGCTTCATACCGGGACAGCTTTACAATGAGCAGTTCTTC	CASSFIPGQLYNEQFF
TRBV7-2	NA	TRBJ2-2	NA	TGTGCCAGCAGCTTGGGAGGCTACAACACCGGGGAGCTGTTTTTT	CASSLGGYNTGELFF
TRBV7-2	NA	TRBJ2-1	NA	TGTGCCAGCAGCCACGGAGGGGTGGGCCCCGAGCAGTTCTTC	CASSHGGVGPEQFF
TRBV19	few	TRBJ2-7	NA	TGTGCCAGTAGTAGCGCTGCGGGAACCTACGAGCAGTACTTC	CASSSAAGTYEQYF
TRBV19	NA	TRBJ1-5	NA	TGTGCCAGTAGTGCTAGGGCGCAGGGTCAGCCCCAGCATTTT	CASSARAQGQPQHF
TRBV7-3	NA	TRBJ2-2	TRBD1	TGTGCCAGCAGCTTCTCGACAGGGTTAGGGGGAACCGGGGAGCTGTTTTTT	CASSFSTGLGGTGELFF
TRBV7-9	NA	TRBJ1-2	TRBD1	TGTGCCAGCGCCCTGGACAGGGGTTGGGGGGCTAACTATGGCTACACCTTC	CASALDRGWGANYGYTF
TRBV28	NA	TRBJ1-1	NA	TGTGCCAGCAGTTTATCGGGTGAAGCTTTCTTT	CASSLSGEAFF
TRBV6-5	NA	TRBJ1-1	TRBD1	TGTGCCAGCAGCTGGACAGGAGAGCTTGAAGCTTTCTTT	CASSWTGELEAFF
TRBV28	NA	TRBJ1-1	NA	TGTGCCAGCAGTTTAAGCTCGGCAGGGCCCTACGAAGCTTTCTTT	CASSLSSAGPYEAFF
TRBV5-1	NA	TRBJ1-2	NA	TGCGCCAGCAGCTTGTCGATCAACATCCAGGGATTCTATGGCTACACCTTC	CASSLSINIQGFYGYTF
TRBV7-6	NA	TRBJ2-1	TRBD2	TGTGCCAGCAGCTTGGGGGGGATATCCTACAATGAGCAGTTCTTC	CASSLGGISYNEQFF